This T cell receptor (beta chain) originates from a study of T cells in Graves' hyperthyroidism and ophthalmopathy. Lactation, pregnancy, other autoimmune disease or uncontrolled infection led to exclusion of patients. This CDR3 contains 16 residues. With 0 bases removed from V and 5 bases from J, the gap between germline ends came to 16 bases. Germline CDR1 is DFQATT and CDR2 is SNEGSKA (reference sequence). The investigators amplified TCR beta CDR3 regions from RNA transcripts. First-round RT-PCR with HTBI primers amplified the TCR CDR3 region. TCRdb re-called the multiplex PCR reads with MiXCR, one entry per CDR3 protein. Among fewer than 600,000 distinct CDR3 sequences listed, roughly 14% were seen once.

Sequenced sample: blood. This receptor was obtained from a woman aged 18-29 years with Graves' hyperthyroidism. The gene calls are TRBV20-1 and TRBJ1-4; D is possibly TRBD1 (6 bases). The CDR3 coding sequence is TGCAGTGCTAGAGATTTCCAGAGGGGGGGGAATGAAAAACTGTTTTTT. Protein sequence: CSARDFQRGGNEKLFF.